These 2 T cell receptor beta chains were all obtained from the same sample, sequenced in a study of identical twins. TCRdb redid the calling of the 5' RACE reads with MiXCR, one entry per CDR3 protein. The profile shows 400,000 to 550,000 distinct CDR3 sequences, under 25% of them singletons. This same sample was also taken into another study, of T cells expressing NK-cell markers.

The sequencing input was CD4+ T cells sorted from blood. These receptors were obtained from a woman younger than 30 in good health.

The genes are TRBV7-2 and TRBJ2-3; the D gene is possibly TRBD2 (6 bases). The CDR3 runs 15 residues. Germline V gives CDR1 SGHTA, CDR2 FQGNSA. V was trimmed by 6 bases and J by 2 bases, leaving 15 bases between them. CDR3 DNA: TGTGCCAGCAGTAAGGAGGGACTTACCACAGATACGCAGTATTTT. Translation: CASSKEGLTTDTQYF.

The sample holds a few counts of this clonotype. This chain joins TRBV5-5 and TRBJ2-5; D might be TRBD1 (5 bases). CDR1 is SGHKS, CDR2 YYEKEE, per germline (reference sequence). The CDR3 runs to 16 residues. Deletions cut 1 base from V and 4 bases from J, with 17 bases between. The CDR3 nucleotides read TGTGCCAGCAGCTTGATCGTGGCAGGAAGGGGAGAGACCCAGTACTTC. It specifies CASSLIVAGRGETQYF.